Here is one T cell receptor (beta chain) with its context. Its specificity is unknown. This CDR3 spans 17 amino acids. Germline-derived CDR1 and CDR2 are LNHDA and SQIVND (reference sequence). The V end lost 4 bases, the J end lost 3 bases, and 20 bases lay between the germline ends. The data derive from a study of shared clonotypes between healthy human individuals. Study-wide context: The composition of the donors was a couple of women and a few men aged 18 to 49. Each donor's CD8 memory used one plate, CD8 naive two, each CD4 subset three. Notes on the study in general: Among donors, the sharing of clonotypes was expected to be influenced by sequencing depth.

The authors ran the assay at deep level. This table comes from immunoSEQ multiplex PCR, and its TCRdb copy is limited to in-frame clones, with some not included. The sample shows approximately 1.5 million clones, approximately 98.5% of them seen only once. The clonotype was recovered from a man aged 25 to 40 in good health. The chain links TRBV19 to TRBJ2-3; no definite D call. The sample comprised naive CD4+ T cells sorted from blood. Indicated subset: CD45RA+ positively selected. The CDR3 DNA is TGTGCCAGTAGTACAAAGGACGGCCGGGCCTTGACAGATACGCAGTATTTT. As protein: CASSTKDGRALTDTQYF.